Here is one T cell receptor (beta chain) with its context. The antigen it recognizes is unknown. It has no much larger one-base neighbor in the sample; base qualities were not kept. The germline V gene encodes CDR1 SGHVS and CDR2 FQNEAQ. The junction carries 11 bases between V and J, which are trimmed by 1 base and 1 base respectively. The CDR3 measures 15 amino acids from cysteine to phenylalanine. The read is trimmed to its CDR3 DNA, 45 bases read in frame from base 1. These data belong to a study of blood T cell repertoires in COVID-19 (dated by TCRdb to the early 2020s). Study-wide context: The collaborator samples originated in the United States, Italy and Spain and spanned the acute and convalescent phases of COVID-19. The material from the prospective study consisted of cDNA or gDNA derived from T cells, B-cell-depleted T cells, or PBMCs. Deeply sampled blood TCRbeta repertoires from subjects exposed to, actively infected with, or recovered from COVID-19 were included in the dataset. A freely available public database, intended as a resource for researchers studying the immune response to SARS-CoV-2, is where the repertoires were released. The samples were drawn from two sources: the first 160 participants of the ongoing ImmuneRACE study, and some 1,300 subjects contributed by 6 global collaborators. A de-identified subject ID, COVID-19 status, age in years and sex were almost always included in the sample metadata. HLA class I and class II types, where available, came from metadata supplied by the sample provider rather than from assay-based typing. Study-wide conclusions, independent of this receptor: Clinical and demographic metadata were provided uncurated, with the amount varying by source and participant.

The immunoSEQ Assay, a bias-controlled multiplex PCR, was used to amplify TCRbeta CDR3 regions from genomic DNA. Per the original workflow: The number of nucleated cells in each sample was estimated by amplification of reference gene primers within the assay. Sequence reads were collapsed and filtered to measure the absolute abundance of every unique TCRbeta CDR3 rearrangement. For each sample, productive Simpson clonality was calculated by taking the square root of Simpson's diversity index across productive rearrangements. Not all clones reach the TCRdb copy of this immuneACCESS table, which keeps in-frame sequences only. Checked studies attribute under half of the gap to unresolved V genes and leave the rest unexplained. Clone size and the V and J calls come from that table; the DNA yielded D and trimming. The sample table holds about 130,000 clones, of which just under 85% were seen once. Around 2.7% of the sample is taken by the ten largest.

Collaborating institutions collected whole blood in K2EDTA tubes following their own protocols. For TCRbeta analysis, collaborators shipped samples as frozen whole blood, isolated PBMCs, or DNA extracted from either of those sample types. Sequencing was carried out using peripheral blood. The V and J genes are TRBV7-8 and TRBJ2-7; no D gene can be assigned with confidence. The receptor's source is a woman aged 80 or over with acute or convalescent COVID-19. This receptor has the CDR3 CASSLGAIGSYEQYF. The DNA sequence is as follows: TGTGCCAGCAGCTTAGGAGCGATCGGGTCCTACGAGCAGTACTTC.